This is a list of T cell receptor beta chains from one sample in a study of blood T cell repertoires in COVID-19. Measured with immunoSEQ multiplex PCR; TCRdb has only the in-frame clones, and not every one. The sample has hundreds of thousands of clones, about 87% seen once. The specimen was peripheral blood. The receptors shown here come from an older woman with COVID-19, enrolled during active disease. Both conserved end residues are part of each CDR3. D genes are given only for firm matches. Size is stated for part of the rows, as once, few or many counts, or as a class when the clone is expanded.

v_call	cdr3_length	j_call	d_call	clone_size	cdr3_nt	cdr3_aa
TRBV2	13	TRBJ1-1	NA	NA	TGTGCCAGCAGGTACAGGGTAAATACTGAAGCTTTCTTT	CASRYRVNTEAFF
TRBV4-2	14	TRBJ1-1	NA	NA	TGTGCCAGCAGCCATAACAGGGCGGACACTGAAGCTTTCTTT	CASSHNRADTEAFF
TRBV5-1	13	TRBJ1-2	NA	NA	TGCGCCAGCAGCCCTACGGACAGTTATGGCTACACCTTC	CASSPTDSYGYTF
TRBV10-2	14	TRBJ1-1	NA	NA	TGCGCCACCTCTCCTCCGGGGACTCACACTGAAGCTTTCTTT	CATSPPGTHTEAFF
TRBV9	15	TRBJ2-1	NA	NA	TGTGCCAGCACCCATCTTGCGAGCTCCTACAATGAGCAGTTCTTC	CASTHLASSYNEQFF
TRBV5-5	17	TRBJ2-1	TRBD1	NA	TGTGCCAGCAGCTTAAGATTGACAGGGATCACCTACAATGAGCAGTTCTTC	CASSLRLTGITYNEQFF
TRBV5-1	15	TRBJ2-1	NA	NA	TGCGCCAGCAAAACACAGGACCGCAAGGGCAATGAGCAGTTCTTC	CASKTQDRKGNEQFF
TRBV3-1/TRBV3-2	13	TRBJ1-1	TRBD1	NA	TGTGCCAGCACCAAAGGGGGCGGAACTGAAGCTTTCTTT	CASTKGGGTEAFF
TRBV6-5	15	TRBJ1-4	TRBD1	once	TGTGCCAGCAGGAGAAACAGGGGTGTGAATGAAAAACTGTTTTTT	CASRRNRGVNEKLFF
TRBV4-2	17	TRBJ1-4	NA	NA	TGTGCCAGCAGCCCTCCCTGGGGGGGTACGGCTAATGAAAAACTGTTTTTT	CASSPPWGGTANEKLFF
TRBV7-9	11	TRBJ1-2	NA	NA	TGTGCCAGCAAAGGGGAGGGCGACTACACCTTC	CASKGEGDYTF
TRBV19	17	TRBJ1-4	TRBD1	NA	TGTGCCAGTAGGAAGACAGGGGCCGCTGAGGATCGTGAAAAACTGTTTTTT	CASRKTGAAEDREKLFF
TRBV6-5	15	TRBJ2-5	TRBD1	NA	TGTGCCAGCAGTTCTCAGGGGGCGCAGGGAGAGACCCAGTACTTC	CASSSQGAQGETQYF
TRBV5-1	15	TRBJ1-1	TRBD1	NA	TGCGCCAGCAGCGGGGGGACAGCTATGAACACTGAAGCTTTCTTT	CASSGGTAMNTEAFF
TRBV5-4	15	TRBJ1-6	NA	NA	TGTGCCAGCAGGGACTCCGTTACCTATAATTCACCCCTCCACTTT	CASRDSVTYNSPLHF
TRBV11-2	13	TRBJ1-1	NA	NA	TGTGCCAGCAGCCCATCAGGGAGGACTGAAGCTTTCTTT	CASSPSGRTEAFF
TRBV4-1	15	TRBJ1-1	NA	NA	TGCGCCAGCAGCCAAGAGGCGCCGGGGTACAATGAAGCTTTCTTT	CASSQEAPGYNEAFF
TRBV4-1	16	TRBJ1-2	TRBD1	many	TGCGCCAGCAGCCAAACAAGGACAGGGGGCGGCTATGGCTACACCTTC	CASSQTRTGGGYGYTF
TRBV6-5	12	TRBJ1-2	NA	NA	TGTGCCGCCGTTGCCCGGGAAGGAGGCTACACCTTC	CAAVAREGGYTF
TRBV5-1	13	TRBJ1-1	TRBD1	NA	TGCGCCAGCAGCTTGGGGGAACAGGGGGAAGCTTTCTTT	CASSLGEQGEAFF
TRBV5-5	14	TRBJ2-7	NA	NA	TGTGCCAGCAGCCCCCGGGACAACTCCTACGAGCAGTACTTC	CASSPRDNSYEQYF
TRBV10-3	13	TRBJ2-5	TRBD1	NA	TGTGCCATCAGACCACAGGGGTTAGAGACCCAGTACTTC	CAIRPQGLETQYF
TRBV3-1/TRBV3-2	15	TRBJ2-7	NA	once	TGTGCCAGCAGCCAAGGAGGGGGGGGGCTCTACGAGCAGTACTTC	CASSQGGGGLYEQYF
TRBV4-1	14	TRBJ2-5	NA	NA	TGCGCCAGCGCCGGAAGGGGGCGGGGAGAGACCCAGTACTTC	CASAGRGRGETQYF
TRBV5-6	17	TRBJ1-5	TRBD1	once	TGTGCCAGCAGCTTTTGGACAGGGGCCACCTCCGGACAGCCCCAGCATTTT	CASSFWTGATSGQPQHF
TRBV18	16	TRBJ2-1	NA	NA	TGTGCCAGCTCACCACCGGGCCCCGACGATTACAATGAGCAGTTCTTC	CASSPPGPDDYNEQFF
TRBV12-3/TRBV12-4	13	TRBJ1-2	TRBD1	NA	TGTGCCAGCAGTCCCAGGGGGCTTGAAGGCTACACCTTC	CASSPRGLEGYTF
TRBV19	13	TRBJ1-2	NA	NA	TGTGCCAGTATGGTCTCAACTGGCTATGGCTACACCTTC	CASMVSTGYGYTF
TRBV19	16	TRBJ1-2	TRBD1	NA	TGTGCCAGTAGTCCCGGGGGACAGGGGTGGAACTATGGCTACACCTTC	CASSPGGQGWNYGYTF
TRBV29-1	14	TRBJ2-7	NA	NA	TGCAGCGTTGCGTCCGGGGATTCTACCTACGAGCAGTACTTC	CSVASGDSTYEQYF
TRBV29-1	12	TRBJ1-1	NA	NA	TGCAGCGGGACAGACCTGAACACTGAAGCTTTCTTT	CSGTDLNTEAFF
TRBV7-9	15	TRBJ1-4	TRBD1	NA	TGTGCCAGCAGCGTTCCGGGACAGGGTGACGAAAAACTGTTTTTT	CASSVPGQGDEKLFF
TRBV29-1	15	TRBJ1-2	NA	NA	TGCAGCGTTGAAGTCCCCAAGCCCGGGTTCTATGGCTACACCTTC	CSVEVPKPGFYGYTF
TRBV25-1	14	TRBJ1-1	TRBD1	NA	TGTGCCAGCAGTGCTGACAGGGGTAGCACTGAAGCTTTCTTT	CASSADRGSTEAFF
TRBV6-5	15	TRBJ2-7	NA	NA	TGTGCCAGCAGTTACTCGACCAGGGGCTCCTACGAGCAGTACTTC	CASSYSTRGSYEQYF
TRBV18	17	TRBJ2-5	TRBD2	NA	TGTGCCAGCTCACCGCTTCCGCGCGGGGGGACTCAAGAGACCCAGTACTTC	CASSPLPRGGTQETQYF
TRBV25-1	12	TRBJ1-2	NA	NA	TGTGCCAGCAGTGACTTGAACTATGGCTACACCTTC	CASSDLNYGYTF
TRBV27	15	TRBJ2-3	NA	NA	TGTGCCAGCGGGCTCGGGGGGCAGGACACAGATACGCAGTATTTT	CASGLGGQDTDTQYF
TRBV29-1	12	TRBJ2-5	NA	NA	TGCAGCGTTGTGGAAGGCGGGGAGACCCAGTACTTC	CSVVEGGETQYF
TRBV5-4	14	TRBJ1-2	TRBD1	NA	TGTGCCAGCAGCAGGGACAGGGTCGGGGCTGGCTACACCTTC	CASSRDRVGAGYTF
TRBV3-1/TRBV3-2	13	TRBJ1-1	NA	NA	TGTGCCAGCAGCCAGGGAGGGAACACTGAAGCTTTCTTT	CASSQGGNTEAFF
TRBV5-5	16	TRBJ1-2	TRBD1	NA	TGTGCCAGCAGCCCCTACCCGGGACAGGGTAACTATGGCTACACCTTC	CASSPYPGQGNYGYTF
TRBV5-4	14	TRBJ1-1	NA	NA	TGTGCCAGCAGCCCGGGTAGGGAGGGCAGTGAAGCTTTCTTT	CASSPGREGSEAFF
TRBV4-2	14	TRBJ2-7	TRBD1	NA	TGTGCCAGCAGCCACGGACAGGGTGCCTACGAGCAGTACTTC	CASSHGQGAYEQYF
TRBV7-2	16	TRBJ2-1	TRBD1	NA	TGTGCCAGCAGCCCTCCGGGACAGTCGCGGCTCAATGAGCAGTTCTTC	CASSPPGQSRLNEQFF
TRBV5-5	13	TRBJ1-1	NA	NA	TGTGCCAGCAGCTTGTTAGTCAACACTGAAGCTTTCTTT	CASSLLVNTEAFF
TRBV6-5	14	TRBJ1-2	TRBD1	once	TGTGCCAGCAGGCTCTCCGGGACAGACTATGGCTACACCTTC	CASRLSGTDYGYTF